This passage covers 10 T cell receptor beta chains from one sample sequenced in a study of cytomegalovirus exposure and HLA in healthy donors. PCR employed 60 Vbeta and 13 Jbeta primers. Assay used: immunoSEQ multiplex PCR; TCRdb lists only in-frame clones, some missing. Here the sample table reports 53,000 or so clones. The sequencing sample was made of PBMCs. The receptors stem from a man aged 18 to 29 in good health and CMV-seropositive.

V usage is TRBV7-3 and J usage is TRBJ2-1; D ambiguous. The germline gives CDR1 SGHTA, CDR2 FQGTGA. The V gene lost 5 bases and the J gene lost 7 bases, with 12 bases spanning the gap. This CDR3 is built from 13 residues. The CDR3 DNA reads as TGTGCCAGCAGCCCGGGTCAGTTGAATGAGCAGTTCTTC. It translates to CASSPGQLNEQFF.

This chain connects TRBV19 to TRBJ2-5, with 14 bases fitting TRBD2. Germline loops: CDR1 LNHDA, CDR2 SQIVND (reference sequence). Germline trimming cut 5 bases from V and 4 bases from J; bases unmatched to any gene: 3. The CDR3 spans 15 residues. DNA of the CDR3: TGTGCCAGTAGTGGACTAGCGGGAGGAATAGAGACCCAGTACTTC. Encoded protein: CASSGLAGGIETQYF.

V usage is TRBV6-5 and J usage is TRBJ2-7; TRBD1 aligns across 10 bases. Germline trimming cut 5 bases from V and 1 base from J; bases unmatched to any gene: 5. CDR1 is MNHEY, CDR2 SVGAGI, per germline. The CDR3 is made up of 15 amino acids. The CDR3 protein is CASSIRDRGSYEQYF. The CDR3 nucleotides read TGTGCCAGCAGTATCCGGGACAGGGGATCCTACGAGCAGTACTTC.

The rearrangement uses TRBV27 and TRBJ2-7, with no clear D. The CDR3 contains 14 residues. V lost 5 bases and J lost 2, with 13 bases in between. Germline V CDR1 and CDR2: MNHEY, SMNVEV (reference sequence). CDR3: CASSAPRYPYEQYF. CDR3 bases: TGTGCCAGCAGTGCCCCCAGGTATCCCTACGAGCAGTACTTC.

This chain joins TRBV7-3 and TRBJ2-3; D unclear. CDR1 is SGHTA, CDR2 FQGTGA, per germline. This CDR3 is 13 amino acids long. V was shortened by 5 bases and J by 10 bases, with 16 bases between the two germline ends. In nucleotides, the CDR3 is TGTGCCAGCAGCCCGTCCTCGTCCCAGGCGCAGTATTTT. Residues: CASSPSSSQAQYF.

The chain joins TRBV19 to TRBJ1-2, with D unresolved. Deletions cut 10 bases from V and 9 bases from J, with 15 bases between. Germline-derived CDR1 and CDR2 are LNHDA and SQIVND (reference sequence). The CDR3 loop spans 11 amino acids. CDR3 coding DNA: TGTGCCACCTCGGGAGCACGCAGCTACACCTTC. It translates to CATSGARSYTF.

V usage is TRBV29-1 and J usage is TRBJ1-2; D gene ambiguous. The CDR3 is made up of 14 amino acids. CDR1 is SQVTM, CDR2 ANQGSEA, per germline. The ends were cut back, 6 bases at V and 3 bases at J, with 17 bases in the middle. The CDR3 coding sequence is TGCAGCGTGAGTAACGAGAGTGATCACTATGGCTACACCTTC. Protein product: CSVSNESDHYGYTF.

V and J are TRBV6-5 and TRBJ2-1, with D perhaps matching TRBD2 (5 bases). This CDR3 comprises 14 residues. V lost 0 bases and J lost 6, with 9 bases in between. From germline, CDR1 is MNHEY and CDR2 SVGAGI. DNA for the CDR3: TGTGCCAGCAGTTACTCGATTGAGGGCAATGAGCAGTTCTTC. Its translation: CASSYSIEGNEQFF.

The rearrangement uses TRBV5-8 and TRBJ2-7; maybe TRBD1 (6 bases). CDR1 and CDR2 from the germline V gene are SGHTS and YDEGEE. The CDR3 extends over 14 amino acids. Trimming cost V 2 bases and J 3 bases, with 12 bases left between them. Here the CDR3 reads CASSFQGPLYEQYF. The CDR3 DNA sequence: TGTGCCAGCAGCTTTCAGGGGCCACTCTACGAGCAGTACTTC. The full variable domain, completed using reference TRBV5-8 and TRBJ2-7, is EAGVTQSPTHLIKTRGQQATLRCSPISGHTSVYWYQQALGLGLQFLLWYDEGEERNRGNFPPRFSGRQFPNYSSELNVNALELEDSALYLCASSFQGPLYEQYFGPGTRLTVT.

The chain has TRBV4-1 and TRBJ1-2; D perhaps matches TRBD1 (5 bases). Between the trimmed V and J ends, which lost 0 bases and 7 bases, there was a span of 15 bases. The CDR3 consists of 15 residues. The germline V gene has CDR1 MGHRA and CDR2 YSYEKL. This CDR3 is CASSQDGRVFRGYTF. CDR3 DNA sequence: TGCGCCAGCAGCCAAGATGGCAGGGTATTTCGTGGCTACACCTTC.